The TCR beta chain described here comes from a study of OX40 agonist ivuxolimab in advanced cancers. Study-wide points: CD4+ and CD8+ blood T cells expanded clonally by week 6 at 0.1 to 3.0 mg/kg. Some patients without response likewise showed low normalized clonal expansion.

Germline V gene lookup returns CDR1 SGHVS and CDR2 FQNEAQ. The CDR3 loop spans 15 amino acids. V lost 5 bases to trimming and J lost 0 bases; unmatched junction nucleotides: 6. This clone has just a few counts. Its antigen is currently unknown. TCRdb keeps only in-frame clones here, not all; method: immunoSEQ multiplex PCR. The data hold tens of thousands of clones, with roughly 80% observed a single time. Specimen: CD4+ or CD8+ T cells sorted from blood, collected in a trial of the OX40 agonist ivuxolimab. This chain connects TRBV7-8 to TRBJ1-1; 7 bases align to TRBD1. This TCR was sampled from an adult with an advanced solid tumor such as melanoma, head and neck, liver or kidney cancer. CDR3 sequence reads: CASSDGQVLNTEAFF. CDR3 bases: TGTGCCAGCAGCGATGGACAGGTTTTGAACACTGAAGCTTTCTTT.